Sequencing of this T cell receptor beta chain was carried out in a study of T-cell reconstitution after alpha-beta-depleted transplantation in children. Unique molecular identifiers featured in how the TCRbeta library was prepared. Each CDR3 protein is one row after TCRdb ran MiXCR on the PCR reads. This table holds hundreds of thousands of distinct CDR3 sequences, about a tenth found once. This clonotype was observed a few times. CDR3 length: 12 amino acids. Trimming removed 4 bases from V and 1 base from J, with 7 bases in between. Germline CDR1 DFQATT, CDR2 SNEGSKA (reference sequence). The source was PBMCs from the stem cell graft donor, collected from the stem cell graft. The clonotype comes from a human donor who donated a stem cell graft to a child with acute lymphoblastic leukemia. The chain combines TRBV20-1 with TRBJ2-5; D not resolved. The DNA for the CDR3 is TGCAGTGCTACTCACGGCCAAGAGACCCAGTACTTC. Its protein is CSATHGQETQYF.